This entry describes one TCR beta chain. Its antigen target is currently unknown. No base qualities exist here, and no much larger clone lies one base off it. Reading the germline V gene (reference sequence) gives CDR1 DFQATT and CDR2 SNEGSKA. From cysteine to phenylalanine, the CDR3 is 11 amino acids long. The DNA shown is the 33-base CDR3, in frame from base 1. The sample originates from a study of cytomegalovirus exposure and HLA in healthy donors (dated by TCRdb to the late 2010s). At the level of the whole study: An earlier analysis of approximately 640 of the donors reported about 250 Gb of sequence data and some 120 million unique TCR beta sequences from around 200 million T cells. The number of donors typed differed by locus, with roughly 629-640 for A, B, C, DRB1 and DQB1, roughly 520 for DQA1, 600 to 610 for DPA1, and around 460 for DPB1. Alongside the repertoire data, information on donor age, sex, ethnicity and CMV serostatus was compiled. Across around 400 genotyped donors of the cohort, an average of approximately 200,000 unique TCR beta nucleotide sequences per donor were sequenced, and roughly a sixth of those sequences were non-productive. The study aimed to test whether signatures of past pathogen exposure could be identified by cataloging public T cell receptors. A later analysis re-analyzed previously published TCR beta repertoires from 650 to 800 donors and added high-resolution HLA genotyping to study TCR occurrence patterns. High-throughput TCR immunosequencing, statistical association of individual TCRs with disease status, and machine learning were combined to predict cytomegalovirus infection status. The T cell repertoires of under 700 subjects were profiled by immunosequencing and related to cytomegalovirus serostatus. Roughly five DR-DQ haplotypes were handled as single units for association and clustering, since linkage in the cohort was strong. The genetic ancestry cluster associated with self-reported Caucasian donors included about 84% of the approximately 430 genotyped donors. Class I and class II HLA loci were covered by the typing at four-digit resolution. All discovery cohort repertoires had been generated using a single sequencing platform. An early release covering roughly 640 HLA-typed donors comprised about 300 gigabases of sequencing data and around 80 million unique TCR sequences. In addition to the first cohort of hundreds of subjects, a separate validation cohort of 130 or so different subjects was used. In an earlier analysis of over 550 of the donors, high-throughput TCR beta sequencing was used to judge whether each TCR beta V gene segment behaved as functional or pseudogenic. The later analysis used no new phenotypic data to find candidate immune exposures, relying instead on TCR beta sequences and their occurrence across donors. In a later genetic analysis, genome-wide SNP genotypes for about three fifths of the roughly 670 donors were used, and that subset was treated as a discovery cohort. The study at large found these results: Assigning TCR associations to individual alleles was difficult when HLA alleles, especially DR and DQ, strongly co-occurred. In a later analysis, more than 15,000 TCR beta sequences were associated with specific HLA alleles at a false discovery rate of 0.05. Correlated functional status among segregating V segments might reflect linkage disequilibrium, but an unknown experimental factor could not be ruled out. A group of highly shared sequence variants was considered likely to be a technical artifact of the sequencing pipeline. According to the authors, the approach could potentially be generalized to other disease states and immunological phenotypes. Cytomegalovirus status was reported to be diagnosed by the classifier with high specificity and sensitivity in both the original and validation cohorts. A further reported finding was that TCR beta sequences accurately predicted the HLA-A and HLA-B alleles for most subjects in the first cohort. In a later analysis, HLA-associated TCR beta chains were found to be more clonally expanded and to have lower generation probabilities than equally common non-associated chains. Three of the identified cytomegalovirus-associated TCR beta chains were confirmed in vitro to be specific for cytomegalovirus antigens. This cohort had only TCR beta chains sequenced, and the lack of alpha or paired-chain data limited which features could be detected. In the study, 150 to 200 TCR beta chains were listed as associated with cytomegalovirus. Roughly uniform sequencing depth across donors was assumed in presence/absence analyses, although this assumption may not hold. Because HLA typing was unavailable for some donors at each locus, only the typed subset was used in association tests. In a later analysis, several top co-occurrence clusters were reported to appear linked to parvovirus B19, influenza, CMV and Epstein-Barr virus. In a later analysis, the rate of TCR association differed among HLA loci, with DRB1 alleles having the most associated TCRs and HLA-C alleles having the fewest. A later genetic analysis associated a missense DCLRE1C variant with V-gene and J-gene trimming of TCR beta chains, and an independent cohort replicated the association. A later genetic analysis reported fewer N-insertions in productive TCRs among donors in an Asian-associated ancestry cluster than the roughly 620-donor mean. In an earlier analysis of approximately 590 of the donors, most TCR beta V segments appeared in productive rearrangements about 90% or about 30% of the time, broadly matching IMGT annotations. According to a later analysis, most CMV-associated TCR beta chains appeared to be HLA-restricted, and the HLA associations seemed to be driven largely by CMV exposure. Some IMGT-functional V segments, including TRBV6-2 and TRBV6-3, could not be told apart with the 87-base-pair reads, so those segments were excluded. Most TCR sequences were observed very rarely across donors, whereas some public TCRs were present in many individuals. The earlier analysis of approximately 540 of the donors excluded roughly 17 rarely observed V segments, including chromosome 9 orphons, because counts were too low. Immune exposure information for the cohort was limited to CMV serostatus.

The library relied on the immunoSEQ multiplex PCR assay. The multiplex PCR relied on a mix of 60 forward primers for TCR Vbeta segments and 13 reverse primers for TCR Jbeta segments. A multiplex PCR assay on genomic DNA amplified the CDR3 region of rearranged TCR beta genes. On the Illumina HiSeq System, the amplified TCR beta libraries were sequenced as 87-base-pair reads. In the source study's methods: Across the roughly 600 repertoires, a later analysis counted tens of millions of unique TCR beta chains, approximately 10 million of which were shared by at least two donors. A nearest-neighbor algorithm error-corrected the raw reads and collapsed the reads into unique sequences, merging closely related sequences to remove PCR and sequencing errors. CDR3 sequences were aligned to IMGT reference sequences to assign V, D and J gene segments. For a sequence to be retained, at least a six-nucleotide match to both a V gene segment and a J gene segment was required. Rearrangements were classified as productive when the CDR3 lacked stop codons and remained in frame with V and J, and all other rearrangements were classified as non-productive. CDR3 was defined according to IMGT convention as the region running from the second conserved V-encoded cysteine to the conserved J-encoded phenylalanine. Sequences without an unambiguous match to a single V gene segment were excluded from the earlier analysis of almost 600 of the donors. An earlier analysis of approximately 590 of the donors called V segments functional above 56.7% productive rearrangements and segregating when the between-donor standard deviation exceeded 5%. A statistical classification framework was built for diagnosing cytomegalovirus status from the catalog of TCR beta chain sequences. A later analysis assigned V and J genes by comparing TCR nucleotide sequences with IMGT/GENE-DB human TR gene sequences. The TCRdist pipeline was used in a later analysis to assign CDR3 sequences and most-parsimonious VDJ recombination scenarios. In a later analysis, each TCR beta chain was defined by its CDR3 amino acid sequence together with its V-gene family, and reads without a unique V-gene family were excluded. As a way to deal with suspected cross-contamination and a sequencing artifact, a later analysis dropped roughly 600 nucleotide sequences that were highly shared and had low generation probability. In a later analysis, a clonal expansion index for each public chain was calculated from normalized within-repertoire ranks of inferred template counts. In a later analysis, generation probabilities were computed using a VDJ recombination model fitted to out-of-frame rearrangements, and the results were checked against IGoR. Hypergeometric tests were used in a later analysis to score TCR-TCR, TCR-HLA and TCR-CMV co-occurrence, with a repertoire-size bias correction applied to the TCR pairs. A later analysis estimated false discovery rates by permuting HLA or CMV assignments 20 times. In a later analysis, co-occurring TCRs were grouped with DBSCAN, and TCRdist sequence similarity was added when clustering was performed within HLA-allele-positive subsets. Repertoires with fewer than 30,000 or more than 120,000 public chains, plus five repertoires with anomalous nucleotide sharing, were excluded from co-occurrence clustering. TCRdb retrieved this table from immuneACCESS and kept in-frame rearrangements only. Not all clones are present; in checked studies, unresolved V genes account for under half, and no reason is known for the remainder. V and J calls and clone size are given by that table; D and trimming were obtained from the DNA. In this sample the table shows 150,000 to 200,000 clones, around four fifths of which occur a single time. Roughly 1.1% of the sample is taken by the ten largest.

The cohort consisted of 600 or so healthy bone marrow donors. All cohort members were sampled while nominally healthy, although unrecorded immune exposures were likely present. The donor tested CMV seronegative and was one of the 352 seronegative cohort members. A peripheral blood sample was collected from each donor, and TCR beta sequencing was performed on peripheral blood mononuclear cells. The Qiagen DNeasy Blood Extraction Kit was used to extract genomic DNA from the blood cell samples. Sequencing was carried out using PBMCs. This sequence uses TRBV20-1 and TRBJ1-2; 6 matching bases give a weak D call of TRBD1. This receptor was identified in a woman aged 35 to 49 in good health and CMV-seronegative. The CDR3 protein is CSAFAGVGYTF. The DNA reads TGCAGCGCCTTTGCAGGGGTAGGCTACACCTTC.